The clone carrying this T cell receptor beta chain has ten or more counts. Its specificity is not known. Ligated cDNA underwent four rounds of PCR with nested alpha and beta constant region primers and SP2. TCRdb recomputed calls from the 5' RACE reads with MiXCR, one row per CDR3 protein. The sample lists more than 50,000 distinct CDR3 sequences, more than 7% occurring once. Trimming left V 2 bases short and J 11 bases short, with 9 bases between. This CDR3 is built from 12 residues. Germline CDR1 and CDR2: MGHRA and YSYEKL. An oligonucleotide containing a UMI was ligated to the 3' end of TCR cDNA. Input was roughly 1 to 1,100 ng of DNase-treated total RNA without cell sorting. The data belong to a study of naive and memory T cell subsets. General study findings and limits: This RNA-based method may be sensitive to activation-related transcript changes.

The clonotype originates from a male donor in good health. This rearrangement joins TRBV4-1 to TRBJ1-4, with D possibly being TRBD1 (5 bases). The CDR3, as DNA: TGCGCCAGCAGCCAAACGGGGCCGAAACTGTTTTTT. Translated, it gives CASSQTGPKLFF.